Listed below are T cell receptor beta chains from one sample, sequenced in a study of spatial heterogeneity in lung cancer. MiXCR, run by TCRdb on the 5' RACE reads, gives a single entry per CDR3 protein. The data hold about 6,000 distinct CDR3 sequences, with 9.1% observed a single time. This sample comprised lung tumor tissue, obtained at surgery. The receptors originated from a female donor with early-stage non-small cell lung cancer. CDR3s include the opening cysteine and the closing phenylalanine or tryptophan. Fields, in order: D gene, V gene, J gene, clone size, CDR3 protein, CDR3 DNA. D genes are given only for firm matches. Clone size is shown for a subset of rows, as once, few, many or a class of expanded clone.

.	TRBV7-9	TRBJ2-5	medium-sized	CASSLSGVKETQYF	TGTGCCAGCAGCTTATCGGGGGTGAAGGAGACCCAGTACTTC
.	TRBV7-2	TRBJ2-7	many	CASSFHGGTVSYEQYF	TGTGCCAGCAGCTTTCATGGCGGGACAGTCTCCTACGAGCAGTACTTC
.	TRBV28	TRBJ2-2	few	CASSSGRTPFKELFF	TGTGCCAGCAGTTCAGGGAGGACCCCCTTTAAGGAGCTGTTTTTT
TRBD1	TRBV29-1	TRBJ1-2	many	CSVVRTGQGYTF	TGCAGCGTGGTCCGGACAGGGCAGGGCTACACCTTC
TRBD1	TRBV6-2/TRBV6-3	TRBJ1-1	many	CASRDRPNTEAFF	TGTGCCAGCAGGGACAGGCCGAACACTGAAGCTTTCTTT
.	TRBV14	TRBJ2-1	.	CASSPWGEQFF	TGTGCCAGCAGCCCCTGGGGGGAGCAGTTCTTC
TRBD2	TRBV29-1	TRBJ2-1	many	CSVQPVAGAYNEQFF	TGCAGCGTTCAACCTGTAGCGGGGGCCTACAATGAGCAGTTCTTC
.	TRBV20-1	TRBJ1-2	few	CSARPGDGHMRYTF	TGCAGTGCTAGGCCCGGGGACGGCCATATGCGCTACACCTTC
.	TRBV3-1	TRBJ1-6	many	CASSSQPFRDSLRSYNSPLHF	TGTGCCAGCAGCTCTCAACCCTTCCGAGACAGTCTCCGCTCCTATAATTCACCCCTCCACTTT
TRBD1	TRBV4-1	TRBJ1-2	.	CASSQESRGSGYTF	TGCGCCAGCAGCCAAGAGAGCAGGGGGTCTGGCTACACCTTC
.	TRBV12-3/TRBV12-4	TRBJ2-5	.	CASSLTEQETQYF	TGTGCCAGCAGTTTGACAGAACAAGAGACCCAGTACTTC
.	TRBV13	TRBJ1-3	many	CASSFRESGNTIYF	TGTGCCAGCAGCTTCAGGGAGAGTGGAAACACCATATATTTT
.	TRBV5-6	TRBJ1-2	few	CASSSQGFPNYGYTF	TGTGCCAGCAGCTCACAGGGATTCCCTAACTATGGCTACACCTTC
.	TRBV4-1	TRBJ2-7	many	CASSQAPGLGQLEQYF	TGCGCCAGCAGCCAAGCGCCGGGACTTGGACAGCTAGAGCAGTACTTC
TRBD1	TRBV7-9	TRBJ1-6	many	CASSNGQGFYNSPLHF	TGTGCCAGCAGCAACGGACAGGGGTTTTATAATTCACCCCTCCACTTT
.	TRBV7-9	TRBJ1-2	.	CASSLGEGGGYGYTF	TGTGCCAGCAGCTTAGGCGAGGGAGGAGGCTATGGCTACACCTTC
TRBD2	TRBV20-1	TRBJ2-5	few	CSASRTSGGARETQYF	TGCAGTGCTAGCAGGACTAGCGGGGGGGCCAGGGAGACCCAGTACTTC
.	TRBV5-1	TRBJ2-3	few	CASSLLGDTDTQYF	TGCGCCAGCAGCTTACTAGGCGACACAGATACGCAGTATTTT
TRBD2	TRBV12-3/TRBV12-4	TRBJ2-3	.	CASSAQAGGFTDTQYF	TGTGCCAGCAGTGCTCAAGCGGGGGGATTCACAGATACGCAGTATTTT
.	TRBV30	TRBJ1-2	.	CAWSVQDHYGYTF	TGTGCCTGGAGTGTACAGGACCACTATGGCTACACCTTC
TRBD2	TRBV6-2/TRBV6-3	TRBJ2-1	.	CASSYSGVLWSLAGDNEQFF	TGTGCCAGCAGTTACTCCGGAGTTTTGTGGTCGCTAGCGGGAGATAATGAGCAGTTCTTC
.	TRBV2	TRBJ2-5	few	CASSVGKETQYF	TGTGCCAGCAGTGTAGGGAAAGAGACCCAGTACTTC
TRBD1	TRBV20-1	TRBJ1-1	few	CSARPIQGLNTEAFF	TGCAGTGCTAGACCTATACAGGGGCTGAACACTGAAGCTTTCTTT
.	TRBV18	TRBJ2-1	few	CASSPRQFF	TGTGCCAGCTCACCGCGGCAGTTCTTC
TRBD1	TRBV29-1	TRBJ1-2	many	CSASRGSTKGYTF	TGCAGCGCTTCCAGGGGGTCAACTAAGGGCTACACCTTC
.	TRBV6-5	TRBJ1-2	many	CASSSLDGSYGYTF	TGTGCCAGCAGTTCCTTGGACGGGAGCTATGGCTACACCTTC
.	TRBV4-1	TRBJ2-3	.	CASSQGPDTDTQYF	TGCGCCAGCAGCCAAGGGCCAGATACAGATACGCAGTATTTT
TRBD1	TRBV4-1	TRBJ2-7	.	CASSQGPPGQGYEQYF	TGCGCCAGCAGCCAAGGCCCCCCGGGACAGGGTTACGAGCAGTACTTC
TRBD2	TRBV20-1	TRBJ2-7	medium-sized	CSATGTSGAPFGEQYF	TGCAGTGCCACTGGGACTAGCGGGGCCCCTTTTGGCGAGCAGTACTTC
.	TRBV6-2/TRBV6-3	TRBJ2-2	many	CASSLSRTGELFF	TGTGCCAGCAGTTTATCCCGCACCGGGGAGCTGTTTTTT
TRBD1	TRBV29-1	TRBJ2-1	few	CSARDRAGNEQFF	TGCAGCGCCCGGGACAGGGCCGGCAATGAGCAGTTCTTC
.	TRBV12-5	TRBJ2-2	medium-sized	CASGLPPLGTGELFF	TGTGCTAGTGGTTTGCCCCCGCTGGGCACCGGGGAGCTGTTTTTT
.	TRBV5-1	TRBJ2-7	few	CASSWGDSSYEQYF	TGCGCCAGCAGCTGGGGGGACAGCTCCTACGAGCAGTACTTC
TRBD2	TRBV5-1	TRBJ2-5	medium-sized	CASSTIPGLAGGLVETQYF	TGCGCCAGCAGCACCATCCCAGGACTAGCGGGGGGGCTTGTTGAGACCCAGTACTTC
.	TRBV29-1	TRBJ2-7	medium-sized	CSVEREQGRSYEQYF	TGCAGCGTTGAACGGGAGCAGGGTAGATCCTACGAGCAGTACTTC
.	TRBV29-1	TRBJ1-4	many	CSVADSNEKLFF	TGCAGCGTAGCAGATTCAAATGAAAAACTGTTTTTT
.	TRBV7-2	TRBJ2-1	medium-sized	CASSFRAGANEQFF	TGTGCCAGCAGCTTCCGTGCGGGGGCAAATGAGCAGTTCTTC
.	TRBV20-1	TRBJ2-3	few	CSTSLGTARNTDTQYF	TGCAGTACTAGCCTCGGGACCGCAAGGAACACAGATACGCAGTATTTT
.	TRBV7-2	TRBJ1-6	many	CASSLDSNGVSPLHF	TGTGCCAGCAGCTTAGACAGTAATGGGGTTTCACCCCTCCACTTT
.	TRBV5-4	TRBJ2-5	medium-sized	CASSLIRETQYF	TGTGCCAGCAGCCTGATCAGAGAGACCCAGTACTTC
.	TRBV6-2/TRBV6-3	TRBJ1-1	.	CASRDRLEAFF	TGTGCCAGCAGGGACCGTCTTGAAGCTTTCTTT
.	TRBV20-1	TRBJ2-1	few	CSAGATSYNEQFF	TGCAGTGCTGGAGCCACCTCCTACAATGAGCAGTTCTTC
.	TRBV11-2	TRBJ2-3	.	CASSFSGSTDTQYF	TGTGCCAGCAGCTTTTCAGGGAGCACAGATACGCAGTATTTT
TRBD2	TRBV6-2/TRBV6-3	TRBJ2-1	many	CASTLGGDEQFF	TGTGCCAGCACTCTGGGGGGGGATGAGCAGTTCTTC
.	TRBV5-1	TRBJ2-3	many	CASSLAGIGTDTQYF	TGCGCCAGCAGCTTGGCGGGGATTGGCACAGATACGCAGTATTTT
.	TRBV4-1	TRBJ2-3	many	CASSQDGRAPDTQYF	TGCGCCAGCAGCCAAGATGGCAGGGCCCCAGATACGCAGTATTTT
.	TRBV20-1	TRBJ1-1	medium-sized	CSAREQGSGRAFF	TGCAGTGCTAGAGAGCAGGGGTCAGGAAGAGCTTTCTTT
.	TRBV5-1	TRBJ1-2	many	CASSPGQAGGGYTF	TGCGCCAGCAGCCCCGGACAAGCTGGAGGGGGCTACACCTTC
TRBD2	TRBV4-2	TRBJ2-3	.	CASSSGETTDTQYF	TGTGCCAGCAGTAGCGGGGAGACCACAGATACGCAGTATTTT
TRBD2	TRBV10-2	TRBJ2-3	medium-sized	CASRAGGGTDTQYF	TGCGCCAGCAGGGCTGGCGGGGGTACAGATACGCAGTATTTT
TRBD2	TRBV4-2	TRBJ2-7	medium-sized	CASSPRLAGYDEQYF	TGTGCCAGCAGCCCCCGACTAGCGGGGTATGACGAGCAGTACTTC
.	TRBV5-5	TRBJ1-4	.	CASSYAVEFGEKLFF	TGTGCCAGCAGCTACGCGGTGGAGTTCGGTGAAAAACTGTTTTTT
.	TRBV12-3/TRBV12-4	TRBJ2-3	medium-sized	CASSSGVSTDTQYF	TGTGCCAGCAGTTCCGGTGTAAGCACAGATACGCAGTATTTT
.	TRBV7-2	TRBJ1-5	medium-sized	CASSLWSIIGNQPQHF	TGTGCCAGCAGCTTATGGTCCATTATCGGGAATCAGCCCCAGCATTTT